The clone carrying this TCR beta chain was seen only once. Its antigen remains unidentified. This record comes from a study of beta chain features in type 1 diabetes. Germline V gene lookup returns CDR1 MNHNY and CDR2 SVGAGI (reference sequence). Between the trimmed V and J ends, which lost 5 bases and 5 bases, there was a span of 18 bases. The CDR3 sequence is 16 residues long. Expressed TCRB transcripts were sequenced because the isolated RNA had all been reverse transcribed beforehand. Here immunoSEQ multiplex PCR was the method, and the copy in TCRdb shows in-frame clones only, minus some. The sample yields 500,000 to 800,000 clones, 9.5% to 15% seen once. Blood was drawn once from each donor into heparinised tubes. The draws averaged roughly 120 mL. CD45RO/CCR7/CD25/CD127/CD95/CD27 separated CD4+ naive, central memory, regulatory and stem cell-like memory cells by sorting. Overall study findings and caveats: Shorter templates might be favored by PCR, and equally so in patients and in controls. Patients with Type 1 diabetes showed moderately but significantly shorter TCRB CDR3s in all four CD4+ subsets.

This clonotype originated in a man younger than 45 with type 1 diabetes. The sample taken for sequencing was naive CD4+ T cells from blood. The chain carries TRBV6-6 and TRBJ2-2, with a weak D call TRBD1 (5 bases). The DNA for the CDR3 is TGTGCCAGCAGTCCACACGTAGGGGTCGGTACCGGGGAGCTGTTTTTT. Translating gives CASSPHVGVGTGELFF.